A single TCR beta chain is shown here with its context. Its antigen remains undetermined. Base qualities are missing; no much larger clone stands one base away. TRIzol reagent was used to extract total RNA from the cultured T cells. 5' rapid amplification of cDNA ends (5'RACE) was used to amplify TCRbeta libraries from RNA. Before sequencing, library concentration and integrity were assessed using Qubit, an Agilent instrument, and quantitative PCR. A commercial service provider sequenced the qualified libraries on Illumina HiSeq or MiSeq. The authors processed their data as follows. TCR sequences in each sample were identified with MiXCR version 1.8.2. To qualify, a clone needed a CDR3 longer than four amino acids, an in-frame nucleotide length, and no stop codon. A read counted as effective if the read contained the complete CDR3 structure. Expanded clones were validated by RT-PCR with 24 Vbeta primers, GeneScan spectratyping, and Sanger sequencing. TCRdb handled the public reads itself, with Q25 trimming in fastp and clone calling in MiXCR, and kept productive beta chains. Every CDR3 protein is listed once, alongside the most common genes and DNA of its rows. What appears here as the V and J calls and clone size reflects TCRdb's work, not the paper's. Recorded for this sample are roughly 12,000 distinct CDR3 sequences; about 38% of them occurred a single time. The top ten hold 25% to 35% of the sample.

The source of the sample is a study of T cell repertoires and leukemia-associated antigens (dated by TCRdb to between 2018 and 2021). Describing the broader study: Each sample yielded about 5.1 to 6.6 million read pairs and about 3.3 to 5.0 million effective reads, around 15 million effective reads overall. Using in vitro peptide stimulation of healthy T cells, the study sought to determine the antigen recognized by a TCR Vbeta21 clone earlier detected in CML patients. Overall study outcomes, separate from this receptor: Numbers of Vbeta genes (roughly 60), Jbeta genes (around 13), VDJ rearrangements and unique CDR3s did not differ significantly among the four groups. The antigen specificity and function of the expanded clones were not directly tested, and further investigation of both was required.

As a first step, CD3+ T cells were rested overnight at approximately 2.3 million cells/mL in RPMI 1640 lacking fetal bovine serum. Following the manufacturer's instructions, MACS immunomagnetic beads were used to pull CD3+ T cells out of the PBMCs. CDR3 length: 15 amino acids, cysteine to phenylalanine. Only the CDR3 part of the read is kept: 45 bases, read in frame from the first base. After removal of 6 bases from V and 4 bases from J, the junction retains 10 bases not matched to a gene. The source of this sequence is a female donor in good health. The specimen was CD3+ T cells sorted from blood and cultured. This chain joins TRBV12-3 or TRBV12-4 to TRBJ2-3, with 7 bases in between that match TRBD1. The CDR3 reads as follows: CASSPVSGTADTQYF. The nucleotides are TGTGCCAGCAGCCCAGTCTCGGGGACAGCAGATACGCAGTATTTT.